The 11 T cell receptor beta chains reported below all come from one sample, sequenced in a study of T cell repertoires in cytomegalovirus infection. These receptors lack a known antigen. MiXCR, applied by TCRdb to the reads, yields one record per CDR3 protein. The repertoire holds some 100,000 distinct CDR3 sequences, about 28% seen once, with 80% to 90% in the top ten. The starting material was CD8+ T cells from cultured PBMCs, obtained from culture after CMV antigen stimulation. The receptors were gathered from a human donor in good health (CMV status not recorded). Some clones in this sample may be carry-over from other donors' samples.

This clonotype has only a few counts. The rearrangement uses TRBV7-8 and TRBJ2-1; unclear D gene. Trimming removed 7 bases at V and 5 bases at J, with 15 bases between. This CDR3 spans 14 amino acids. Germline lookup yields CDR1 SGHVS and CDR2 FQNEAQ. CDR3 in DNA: TGTGCCAGCACCCCTCCTCCAACAAACAATGAGCAGTTCTTC. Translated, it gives CASTPPPTNNEQFF.

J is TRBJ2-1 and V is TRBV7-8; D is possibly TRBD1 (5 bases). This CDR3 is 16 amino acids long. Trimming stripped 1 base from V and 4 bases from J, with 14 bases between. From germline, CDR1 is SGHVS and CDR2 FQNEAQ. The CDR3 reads CASSLVGVGAYNEQFF. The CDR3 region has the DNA TGTGCCAGCAGCTTAGTAGGGGTAGGGGCATACAATGAGCAGTTCTTC.

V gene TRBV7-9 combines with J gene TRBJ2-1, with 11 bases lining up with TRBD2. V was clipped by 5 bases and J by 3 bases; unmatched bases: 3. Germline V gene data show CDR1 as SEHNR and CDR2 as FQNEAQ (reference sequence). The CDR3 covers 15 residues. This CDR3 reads CASSPGLADYNEQFF. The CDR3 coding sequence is TGTGCCAGCAGCCCGGGACTAGCGGACTACAATGAGCAGTTCTTC. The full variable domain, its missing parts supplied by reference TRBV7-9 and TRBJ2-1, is DTGVSQNPRHKITKRGQNVTFRCDPISEHNRLYWYRQTLGQGPEFLTYFQNEAQLEKSRLLSDRFSAERPKGSFSTLEIQRTEQGDSAMYLCASSPGLADYNEQFFGPGTRLTVL.

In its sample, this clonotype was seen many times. The chain's CDR3 is CASSSHRRPDEKLFF. The CDR3, as DNA: TGTGCCAGCAGCAGCCACAGGCGCCCTGACGAAAAACTGTTTTTT. The rearrangement links TRBV7-9 to TRBJ1-4; D perhaps matches TRBD1 (5 bases). CDR3 length: 15 residues. CDR1 and CDR2 (germline): SEHNR, FQNEAQ (reference sequence). Trimming left V 5 bases short and J 8 bases short, with 18 bases between.

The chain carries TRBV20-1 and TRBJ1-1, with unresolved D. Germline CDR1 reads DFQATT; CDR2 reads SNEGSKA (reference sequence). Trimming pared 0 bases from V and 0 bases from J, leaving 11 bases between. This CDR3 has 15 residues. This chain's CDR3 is CSARDLGQMNTEAFF. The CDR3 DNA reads TGCAGTGCTAGAGATCTCGGGCAGATGAACACTGAAGCTTTCTTT.

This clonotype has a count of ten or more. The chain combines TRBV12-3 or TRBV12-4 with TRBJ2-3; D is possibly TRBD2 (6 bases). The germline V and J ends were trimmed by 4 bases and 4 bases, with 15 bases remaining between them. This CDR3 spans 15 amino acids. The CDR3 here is CASSSQTSTADTQYF. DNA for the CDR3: TGTGCCAGCAGTTCCCAGACTAGTACCGCAGATACGCAGTATTTT.

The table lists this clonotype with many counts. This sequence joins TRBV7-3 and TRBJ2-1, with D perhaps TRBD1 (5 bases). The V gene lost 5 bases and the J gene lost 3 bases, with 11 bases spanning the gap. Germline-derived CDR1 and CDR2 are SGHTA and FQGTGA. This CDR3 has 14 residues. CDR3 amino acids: CASSTSQDYNEQFF. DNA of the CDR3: TGTGCCAGCAGCACCTCACAGGACTACAATGAGCAGTTCTTC.

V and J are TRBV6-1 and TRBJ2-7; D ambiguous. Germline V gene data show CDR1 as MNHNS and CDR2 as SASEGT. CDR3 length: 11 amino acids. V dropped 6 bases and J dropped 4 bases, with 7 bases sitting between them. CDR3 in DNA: TGTGCCAGCAGCCCCGATTACGAGCAGTACTTC. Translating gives CASSPDYEQYF.

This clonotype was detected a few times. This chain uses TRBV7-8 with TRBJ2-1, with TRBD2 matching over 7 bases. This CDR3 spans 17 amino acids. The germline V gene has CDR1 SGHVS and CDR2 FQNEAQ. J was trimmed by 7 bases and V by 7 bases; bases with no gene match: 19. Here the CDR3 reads CASIQPEAGDVWNEQFF. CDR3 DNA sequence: TGTGCCAGCATCCAACCGGAGGCGGGGGACGTCTGGAATGAGCAGTTCTTC. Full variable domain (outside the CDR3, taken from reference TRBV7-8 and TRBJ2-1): GAGVSQSPRYKVAKRGQDVALRCDPISGHVSLFWYQQALGQGPEFLTYFQNEAQLDKSGLPSDRFFAERPEGSVSTLKIQRTQQEDSAVYLCASIQPEAGDVWNEQFFGPGTRLTVL.

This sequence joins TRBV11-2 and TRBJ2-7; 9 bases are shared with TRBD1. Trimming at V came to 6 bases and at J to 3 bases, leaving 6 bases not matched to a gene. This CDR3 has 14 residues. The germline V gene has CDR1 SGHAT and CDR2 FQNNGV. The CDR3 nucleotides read TGTGCCAGCAGATTGGGACAGGGTGACTACGAGCAGTACTTC. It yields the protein CASRLGQGDYEQYF. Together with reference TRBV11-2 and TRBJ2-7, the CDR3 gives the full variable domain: EAGVAQSPRYKIIEKRQSVAFWCNPISGHATLYWYQQILGQGPKLLIQFQNNGVVDDSQLPKDRFSAERLKGVDSTLKIQPAKLEDSAVYLCASRLGQGDYEQYFGPGTRLTVT.

The CDR3 DNA follows: TGCGCCAGCAGCCAAGATACGTGGGCCAGGGATACGCAGTATTTT. Translation gives CASSQDTWARDTQYF. The V and J genes are TRBV4-1 and TRBJ2-3, with D hard to call. Looked up from germline, CDR1 is MGHRA and CDR2 is YSYEKL. Trimming cost V 0 bases and J 6 bases, with 13 bases left between them. This CDR3 contains 15 residues.